This T cell receptor (beta chain) was identified in a study of cytomegalovirus exposure and HLA in healthy donors. Study information: Early released data had roughly 81 million unique TCRs, all coming from HLA-typed donors. General observations from the study: For most TCR beta V segments, an earlier analysis put the productive rate at about 90% or about 30% of the time. The dataset shows that most TCR sequences were rare, while some public TCRs occurred in many donors.

Germline loops: CDR1 SQVTM, CDR2 ANQGSEA. With 4 bases removed from V and 5 bases from J, the gap between germline ends came to 15 bases. The CDR3 consists of 13 residues. PCR employed 60 Vbeta and 13 Jbeta primers. The protocol was immunoSEQ multiplex PCR, while the TCRdb copy is restricted to in-frame clones and leaves out a portion. The table lists approximately 72,000 clones, with approximately 4.5% in the top ten. Details on this clone: The antigen is undetermined.

The source material was PBMCs. The chain uses TRBV29-1 and TRBJ2-7; tentatively, D is TRBD1 (6 bases). This clonotype was sampled from a woman in her 40s in good health and CMV-seropositive. The CDR3 loop is CSVVGQGLNEQYF. The CDR3 nucleotides are TGCAGCGTTGTCGGCCAGGGGTTGAACGAGCAGTACTTC.